Shown below are 3 T cell receptor beta chains from a single sample sequenced in a study of cytomegalovirus exposure and HLA in healthy donors. PCR primers comprised 60 Vbeta and 13 Jbeta primers. Repertoires were generated with immunoSEQ multiplex PCR, while TCRdb's copy carries only in-frame clones and drops some. Of about 77,000 clones in the sample, 75% to 85% were seen once. The sequenced material came from PBMCs. The receptors here all came from a man aged 35 to 55 in good health and CMV-seronegative.

This clone was recorded only once. This rearrangement joins TRBV7-2 to TRBJ2-3; D gene ambiguous. Germline loops: CDR1 SGHTA, CDR2 FQGNSA. CDR3 size: 12 residues. Trimming pared 6 bases from V and 4 bases from J, leaving 8 bases between. The CDR3 spells CASSFYSDTQYF. The CDR3 DNA is TGTGCCAGCAGTTTCTATTCAGATACGCAGTATTTT.

V and J are TRBV6-1 and TRBJ1-2, with TRBD1 identical over 7 bases. With V trimmed by 7 bases and J by 3 bases, 8 bases remained unmatched. Germline V CDR1 and CDR2: MNHNS, SASEGT. The length of the CDR3 is 14 residues. The CDR3 spells CASTKDRFDYGYTF. The CDR3, as DNA: TGTGCCAGCACTAAGGACAGGTTCGACTATGGCTACACCTTC.

V gene TRBV6-5 combines with J gene TRBJ2-7, with TRBD1 as a possible D gene (6 bases). The V gene lost 6 bases and the J gene lost 5 bases, with 14 bases spanning the gap. Per the germline V gene, CDR1 is MNHEY and CDR2 is SVGAGI. The CDR3 contains 13 residues. The CDR3 sequence: CASRGTLPNEQYF. CDR3 nucleotide sequence: TGTGCCAGCAGGGGGACACTGCCTAACGAGCAGTACTTC.